This T cell receptor beta chain was identified during a study of OX40 agonist ivuxolimab in advanced cancers. As for the study in general: Partial responses occurred in Three dose-escalation patients, one with hepatocellular carcinoma and two with cutaneous melanoma.

TCRdb's table, derived via immunoSEQ multiplex PCR, lists solely in-frame clones and lacks some. The table includes some 140,000 clones, about 92% detected once. There are 15 residues in the CDR3. J gave up 4 bases and V 4 bases, and 9 bases lay outside the gene matches. From germline, CDR1 is SGDLS and CDR2 YYNGEE. This rearrangement joins TRBV9 to TRBJ2-5, with TRBD1 matching over 8 bases. The source material was CD4+ or CD8+ T cells sorted from blood, sampled in a trial of the OX40 agonist ivuxolimab. This receptor was identified in an adult with an advanced solid tumor such as melanoma, head and neck, liver or kidney cancer. Written as DNA, the CDR3 is TGTGCCAGCAGCTTCAGAGGGACAGGTGTAGAGACCCAGTACTTC. Protein: CASSFRGTGVETQYF.